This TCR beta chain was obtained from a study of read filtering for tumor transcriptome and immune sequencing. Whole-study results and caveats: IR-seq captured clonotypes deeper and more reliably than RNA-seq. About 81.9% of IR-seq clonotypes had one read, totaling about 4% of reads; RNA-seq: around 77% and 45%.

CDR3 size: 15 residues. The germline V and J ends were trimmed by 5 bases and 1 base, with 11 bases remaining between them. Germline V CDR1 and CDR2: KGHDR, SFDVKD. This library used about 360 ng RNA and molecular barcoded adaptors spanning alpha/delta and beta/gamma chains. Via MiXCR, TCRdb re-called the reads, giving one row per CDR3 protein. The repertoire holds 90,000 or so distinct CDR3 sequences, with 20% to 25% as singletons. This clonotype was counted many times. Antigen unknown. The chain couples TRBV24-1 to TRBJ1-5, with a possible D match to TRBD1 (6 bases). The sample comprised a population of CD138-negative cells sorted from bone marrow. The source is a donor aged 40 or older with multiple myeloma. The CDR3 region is CATSVAGTSNQPQHF. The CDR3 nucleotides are TGTGCCACCAGTGTGGCGGGGACAAGCAATCAGCCCCAGCATTTT.